The TCR beta chain under discussion was sequenced for a study of T cell responses to AZD1222 COVID-19 vaccine. Notes on the study in general: Among AZD1222 vaccinees, only six were seropositive at baseline.

Measured with immunoSEQ multiplex PCR; TCRdb has only the in-frame clones, and not every one. Of 140,000 to 150,000 clones in the sample, about 89% are singletons; the top ten hold 7.5% to 8%. With respect to this clone: What it binds is unknown.

This receptor was taken from an adult who received the MenACWY meningococcal vaccine as a control. The input for sequencing was peripheral blood, taken 28 days after the second dose of the MenACWY control vaccine.

The CDR3 DNA reads TGCAGTGCTAGTCCTAGCGGGGCGGGCACAGATACGCAGTATTTT. Translating gives CSASPSGAGTDTQYF. The chain joins TRBV20-1 to TRBJ2-3; 9 bases match TRBD2. CDR3 length equals 15 residues. Germline-derived CDR1 and CDR2 are DFQATT and SNEGSKA (reference sequence). The trim removed 3 bases at V and 1 base at J, leaving 5 bases unmatched.